These 21 T cell receptor beta chains were sequenced from one sample in a study of CD8+CD57+ T cells in acquired aplastic anemia. Genomic DNA provided the template from which TCR beta VDJ and CDR3 profiles were obtained. TCRdb redid the calling of the reads with MiXCR, one entry per CDR3 protein. The sample holds roughly 160,000 distinct CDR3 sequences, around 48% seen once. Whoever was chosen for sequencing had shown CD8+CD57+ cell expansion by flow cytometry. Source material: sorted CD4+, CD8+, or CD8+CD57+ T cells (not recorded which) from PBMCs. These receptors originate from a human donor with aplastic anemia.

This clonotype appeared many times. The V gene is TRBV7-6, the J gene TRBJ2-1; D unresolved. The CDR3 is 13 amino acids. Germline CDR1 and CDR2: SGHVS and FNYEAQ. Trimming took 1 base from V and 9 from J, leaving 10 bases between them. CDR3 region: CASSLGPSVEQFF. The CDR3 DNA reads as TGTGCCAGCAGCTTAGGGCCCTCCGTTGAGCAGTTCTTC. Supplemented by reference TRBV7-6 and TRBJ2-1, the full variable domain reads GAGVSQSPRYKVTKRGQDVALRCDPISGHVSLYWYRQALGQGPEFLTYFNYEAQQDKSGLPNDRFSAERPEGSISTLTIQRTEQRDSAMYRCASSLGPSVEQFFGPGTRLTVL.

This clonotype was seen at least ten times. The chain combines TRBV6-1 with TRBJ2-7, with D hard to call. There are 11 residues in the CDR3. Germline-derived CDR1 and CDR2 are MNHNS and SASEGT. Trimming left V 2 bases short and J 4 bases short, with 3 bases between. CDR3 nucleotides: TGTGCCAGCAGTGAACTATACGAGCAGTACTTC. Its translation: CASSELYEQYF.

Ten or more counts support this clonotype. One junction end does not reproduce the germline sequence, and a read error may be involved. The V gene is TRBV7-9, the J gene TRBJ1-1; D call uncertain. The germline CDR1 and CDR2 sequences are SEHNR and FQNEAQ (reference sequence). The CDR3 is 11 amino acids. CDR3 coding DNA: TGTGCCAGCAGTTTGAATACTGAAGCTTTCTTT. As protein: CASSLNTEAFF.

This clonotype was seen a few times. The chain employs TRBV12-5 and TRBJ2-7; 8 nucleotides line up with TRBD1. This CDR3 spans 15 amino acids. With V trimmed by 3 bases and J by 2 bases, 6 bases remained unmatched. The germline CDR1 and CDR2 sequences are LGHNT and FRNRAP. For the CDR3, the DNA is TGTGCTAGTGGTTTCACGGGACAGGCGCCCTACGAGCAGTACTTC. Translated, it gives CASGFTGQAPYEQYF. Together with reference TRBV12-5 and TRBJ2-7, the CDR3 gives the full variable domain: DARVTQTPRHKVTEMGQEVTMRCQPILGHNTVFWYRQTMMQGLELLAYFRNRAPLDDSGMPKDRFSAEMPDATLATLKIQPSEPRDSAVYFCASGFTGQAPYEQYFGPGTRLTVT.

V is TRBV7-3 and J is TRBJ1-1, with 7 bases aligning to TRBD1. The germline V gene has CDR1 SGHTA and CDR2 FQGTGA. The CDR3 runs to 14 residues. V lost 6 bases and J lost 2; bases outside the gene matches: 6. CDR3 in amino acids: CASRLDRANTEAFF. DNA of the CDR3: TGTGCCAGCAGGCTTGACAGGGCCAACACTGAAGCTTTCTTT. The whole variable domain, remainder taken from reference TRBV7-3 and TRBJ1-1, is GAGVSQTPSNKVTEKGKYVELRCDPISGHTALYWYRQSLGQGPEFLIYFQGTGAADDSGLPNDRFFAVRPEGSVSTLKIQRTERGDSAVYLCASRLDRANTEAFFGQGTRLTVV.

The chain is built from TRBV12-3 or TRBV12-4 and TRBJ1-1; 8 bases align to TRBD1. This CDR3 spans 16 amino acids. Trimming removed 4 bases from V and 4 bases from J; junction bases left unmatched: 11. DNA of the CDR3: TGTGCCAGCAGTTCGCGGACAGGGAAGGCGGGCACTGAAGCTTTCTTT. This encodes CASSSRTGKAGTEAFF.

This clonotype came up a few times. The chain uses TRBV6-1 and TRBJ1-2; TRBD1 might be the D (5 bases). The CDR3 is 16 amino acids. The V gene's germline CDR1 is MNHNS and CDR2 SASEGT. Trimming removed 6 bases at V and 0 bases at J, with 17 bases between. The CDR3 loop reads CASRLGAFLANYGYTF. CDR3 in DNA: TGTGCCAGCAGGCTTGGGGCGTTTCTAGCTAACTATGGCTACACCTTC.

CDR3 DNA sequence: TGCAGCGTGGGGGGGGACTTCTCCTACGAGCAGTACTTC. Translating gives CSVGGDFSYEQYF. J is TRBJ2-7 and V is TRBV29-1, with TRBD2 identical over 7 bases. The CDR3 is made up of 13 amino acids. The trim removed 6 bases at V and 0 bases at J, leaving 5 bases unmatched. Germline CDR1 and CDR2: SQVTM and ANQGSEA.

The V call is TRBV20-1, the J call TRBJ2-7; D may be TRBD1 or TRBD2 (5 bases each). The ends were cut back, 1 base at V and 4 bases at J, with 11 bases in the middle. This CDR3 spans 13 amino acids. From germline, CDR1 is DFQATT and CDR2 SNEGSKA (reference sequence). The CDR3, as DNA: TGCAGTGCTAGAGGCGCCAGGGAGTACGAGCAGTACTTC. The encoded protein is CSARGAREYEQYF.

The chain has TRBV10-3 and TRBJ2-7; 12 bases line up with TRBD1. Trimming cost V 6 bases and J 0 bases; bases outside gene matches: 15. Germline loops: CDR1 ENHRY, CDR2 SYGVKD. The CDR3 loop spans 19 amino acids. The CDR3 DNA reads as TGTGCCATCAGACCTCTGCCGGGACAGGGGGCCCTGAGCTCCTACGAGCAGTACTTC. It encodes CAIRPLPGQGALSSYEQYF.

This clonotype was counted only a few times. The chain is built from TRBV15 and TRBJ1-1, with D perhaps matching TRBD1 (5 bases). The V end was cut by 8 bases, the J end by 0 bases, with 7 bases between. The CDR3 contains 12 residues. Germline lookup yields CDR1 LNHNV and CDR2 YYDKDF (reference sequence). The CDR3, as DNA: TGTGCCACCTCGACAGTGAACACTGAAGCTTTCTTT. Translating it yields CATSTVNTEAFF.

This clonotype was seen at least ten times. This sequence joins TRBV7-8 and TRBJ1-3, with a possible D match to TRBD1 (6 bases). Trimming took off 4 bases at V and 5 bases at J, with 12 bases between the two ends. CDR1 is SGHVS and CDR2 is FQNEAQ in the germline V gene. The CDR3 is 14 residues long. CDR3 sequence reads: CASSSTGLRNTIYF. In DNA, the CDR3 is TGTGCCAGCAGCTCCACAGGGTTAAGAAACACCATATATTTT. Full variable domain (outside the CDR3, taken from reference TRBV7-8 and TRBJ1-3): GAGVSQSPRYKVAKRGQDVALRCDPISGHVSLFWYQQALGQGPEFLTYFQNEAQLDKSGLPSDRFFAERPEGSVSTLKIQRTQQEDSAVYLCASSSTGLRNTIYFGEGSWLTVV.

On this clonotype: One base away lies a much larger clone, so this may be a sequencing read error. This chain links TRBV9 with TRBJ2-1; TRBD2 might be the D (6 bases). The CDR3 is 14 amino acids. Per the germline V gene, CDR1 is SGDLS and CDR2 is YYNGEE. The CDR3, as DNA: TGTGCCAGCAGCCTTCTGGAGGGGTCCAATGAGCATTTCTTC. This gives the protein CASSLLEGSNEHFF.

This clonotype has at least ten counts. This chain connects TRBV3-1 to TRBJ2-2; 7 nucleotides agree with TRBD2. The CDR3 has 14 amino acids. Germline CDR1 is LGHDT and CDR2 is YNNKEL (reference sequence). V dropped 2 bases and J dropped 5; count of bases not matched to a gene: 2. CDR3 region: CASSQLRGTGELFF. Here the CDR3 DNA reads TGTGCCAGCAGCCAATTGCGGGGGACCGGGGAGCTGTTTTTT. The full variable domain, with the rest looked up from reference TRBV3-1 and TRBJ2-2, is DTAVSQTPKYLVTQMGNDKSIKCEQNLGHDTMYWYKQDSKKFLKIMFSYNNKELIINETVPNRFSPKSPDKAHLNLHINSLELGDSAVYFCASSQLRGTGELFFGEGSRLTVL.

This clonotype showed up many times. The gene calls are TRBV5-6 and TRBJ1-6; D remains unclear. CDR3 length equals 14 residues. V lost 3 bases, J lost 7 bases, and 11 bases lay in between. CDR1 and CDR2 (germline): SGHDT, YYEEEE. The CDR3 sequence is CASSSGLKNSPLHF. The DNA for the CDR3 is TGTGCCAGCAGCTCTGGACTGAAGAATTCACCCCTCCACTTT. The variable domain in full, completed from reference TRBV5-6 and TRBJ1-6, reads DAGVTQSPTHLIKTRGQQVTLRCSPKSGHDTVSWYQQALGQGPQFIFQYYEEEERQRGNFPDRFSGHQFPNYSSELNVNALLLGDSALYLCASSSGLKNSPLHFGNGTRLTVT.

Ten or more counts support this clonotype. This sequence joins TRBV6-4 and TRBJ2-3, with D perhaps matching TRBD1 (6 bases). This CDR3 is 15 amino acids long. CDR1 is MRHNA, CDR2 SNTAGT, per germline. With 3 bases removed from V and 0 bases from J, the gap between germline ends came to 10 bases. CDR3 protein: CASSDHRASTDTQYF. The DNA for the CDR3 is TGTGCCAGCAGTGATCACAGGGCTAGCACAGATACGCAGTATTTT.

This clonotype has more than one count but fewer than ten. The rearrangement links TRBV11-1 to TRBJ2-1, with 14 bases matching TRBD2. V shed 5 bases, J shed 5 bases, and the junction held 17 bases outside the gene matches. The germline CDR1 and CDR2 sequences are SGHAT and FQDESV (reference sequence). The CDR3 is 20 residues long. For the CDR3, the DNA is TGTGCCAGCAGCGCCCGGGGACTAGCGGGAGTCGGCCTGGGAGACAATGAGCAGTTCTTC. Amino acids: CASSARGLAGVGLGDNEQFF.

This clonotype showed up many times. The chain recombines TRBV5-4 with TRBJ1-2; 7 bases align to TRBD1. V gave up 2 bases and J gave up 3 bases; unmatched junction bases: 7. The germline V gene has CDR1 SGHNT and CDR2 YYREEE (reference sequence). This CDR3 region has 15 residues. DNA for the CDR3: TGTGCCAGCAGCTTCTCTAGTACAGGGGACTATGGCTACACCTTC. This codes for CASSFSSTGDYGYTF.

This clonotype was detected ten times or more. V usage is TRBV6-6 and J usage is TRBJ1-6; 7 nucleotides agree with TRBD1. CDR1 MNHNY and CDR2 SVGAGI come from the germline V gene (reference sequence). CDR3 length equals 15 residues. The junction had 4 bases not matched to a gene; V was cut back by 1 base and J by 7 bases. The CDR3 sequence is CASSYWDRVNSPLHF. For the CDR3, the DNA is TGTGCCAGCAGTTACTGGGACAGAGTAAATTCACCCCTCCACTTT.

This chain links TRBV10-3 with TRBJ2-7; 10 bases line up with TRBD2. V shed 2 bases and J 2 bases; nucleotides not matched to a gene: 3. Germline CDR1 ENHRY, CDR2 SYGVKD. The CDR3 spans 15 residues. The CDR3 here is CAISEGLAATYEQYF. The DNA of the CDR3 is TGTGCCATCAGTGAGGGACTAGCGGCGACCTACGAGCAGTACTTC.

In the case of this clonotype: One end of the junction is discordant with germline, which a read error may explain. The V and J genes are TRBV29-1 and TRBJ1-1, with unresolved D. CDR1 SQVTM and CDR2 ANQGSEA come from the germline V gene. The CDR3 is made up of 15 amino acids. CDR3 sequence: CSVPSSHTVNSEAFF. The DNA for the CDR3 is TGCAGCGTCCCTTCATCACACACAGTAAACAGTGAAGCTTTCTTT.